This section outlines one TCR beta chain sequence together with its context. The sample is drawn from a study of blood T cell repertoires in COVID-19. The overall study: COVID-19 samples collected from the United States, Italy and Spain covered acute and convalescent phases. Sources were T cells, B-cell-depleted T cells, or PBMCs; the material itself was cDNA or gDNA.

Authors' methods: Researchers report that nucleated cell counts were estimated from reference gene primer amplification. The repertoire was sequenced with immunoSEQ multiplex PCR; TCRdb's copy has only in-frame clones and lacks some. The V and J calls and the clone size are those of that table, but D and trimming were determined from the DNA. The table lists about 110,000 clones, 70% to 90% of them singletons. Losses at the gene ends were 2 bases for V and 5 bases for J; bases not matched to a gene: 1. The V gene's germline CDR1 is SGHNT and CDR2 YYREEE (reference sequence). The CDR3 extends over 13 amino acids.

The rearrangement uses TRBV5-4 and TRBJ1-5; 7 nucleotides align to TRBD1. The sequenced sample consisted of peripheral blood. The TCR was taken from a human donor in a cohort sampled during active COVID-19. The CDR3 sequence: CASSFDRDQPQHF. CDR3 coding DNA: TGTGCCAGCAGCTTCGACAGGGATCAGCCCCAGCATTTT. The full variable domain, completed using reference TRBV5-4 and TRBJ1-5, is ETGVTQSPTHLIKTRGQQVTLRCSSQSGHNTVSWYQQALGQGPQFIFQYYREEENGRGNFPPRFSGLQFPNYSSELNVNALELDDSALYLCASSFDRDQPQHFGDGTRLSIL.